This entry lists 27 T cell receptor beta chains sequenced from one sample in a study of brain T cells in children with intractable seizures. Sequencing was performed with immunoSEQ multiplex PCR; in TCRdb, only in-frame clones are kept and a portion is missing. Among over 95,000 clones listed, 85% to 95% were seen once. Sequences were derived from peripheral blood, sampled at surgery. The receptors here all came from a boy in the first two years of life with hemimegalencephaly and intractable seizures.

Written as DNA, the CDR3 is TGTGCCAGCAGCCCATCGCTAGCGGGAAACACCGGGGAGCTGTTTTTT. As protein: CASSPSLAGNTGELFF. This chain links TRBV7-3 with TRBJ2-2; 9 bases line up with TRBD2. With 5 bases clipped from V and 2 bases from J, the junction kept 6 bases outside the gene matches. The CDR3 has 16 amino acids. Germline CDR1 SGHTA, CDR2 FQGTGA.

V is TRBV27 and J is TRBJ1-1; perhaps TRBD1 as D (5 bases). From germline, CDR1 is MNHEY and CDR2 SMNVEV (reference sequence). The CDR3 has 16 amino acids. V lost 4 bases and J 4 bases, leaving 19 bases between the germline ends. In nucleotides, the CDR3 is TGTGCCAGCAGTTCTTCTTTAGGGGTTCCGGGCACTGAAGCTTTCTTT. Its translation: CASSSSLGVPGTEAFF.

Of note for this clone: The DNA is left out, because the CDR3 cannot be placed on it with certainty; the CDR3 is given as TCRdb lists it. This chain uses TRBV6-2 or TRBV6-3 with TRBJ2-5; the table's D call, TRBD2, was not checked against the DNA. Including both end residues, the CDR3 is 13 amino acids long. Germline V gene data show CDR1 as MNHEY and CDR2 as SVGEGT. CDR3 sequence reads: CASSTSIWETQYF.

The CDR3 DNA reads as TGCGCCAGCAGCCAGGGGACAGGGCGGAATCAGCCCCAGCATTTT. This translates into CASSQGTGRNQPQHF. The V call is TRBV4-1, the J call TRBJ1-5, with 9 positions matching TRBD1. This CDR3 spans 15 amino acids. The V and J ends lost 3 bases and 4 bases, in that order; junction bases with no gene match: 4. Per germline, CDR1 MGHRA and CDR2 YSYEKL.

The chain combines TRBV6-4 with TRBJ2-1; 8 nucleotides match TRBD2. This CDR3 region has 14 residues. The trim removed 4 bases at V and 9 bases at J, leaving 8 bases unmatched. Germline assignment: CDR1 MRHNA and CDR2 SNTAGT. The CDR3 sequence is CASSVKRESSEQFF. CDR3 sequence (DNA): TGTGCCAGCAGTGTAAAGCGGGAGAGTAGTGAGCAGTTCTTC.

The J gene is TRBJ1-6, the V gene TRBV15; D possibly corresponds to TRBD1 (5 bases). This CDR3 spans 20 amino acids. V was trimmed by 0 bases and J by 4 bases, leaving 22 bases between them. CDR1 is LNHNV, CDR2 YYDKDF, per germline (reference sequence). The CDR3 here is CATSRDRGRFPRGYNSPLHF. DNA for the CDR3: TGTGCCACCAGCAGAGATCGGGGGAGGTTCCCGAGGGGTTATAATTCACCCCTCCACTTT.

This chain joins TRBV27 and TRBJ2-3, with D possibly matching TRBD1 (6 bases). CDR3 length: 16 residues. Trimming left V 5 bases short and J 6 bases short, with 21 bases between. CDR1 and CDR2 (germline): MNHEY, SMNVEV (reference sequence). In nucleotides, the CDR3 is TGTGCCAGCAGTCATCAGGGGCCGATTCCAGGGGATACGCAGTATTTT. Its translation: CASSHQGPIPGDTQYF.

The rearrangement links TRBV6-1 to TRBJ1-5; D may be TRBD1 (5 bases). CDR1 is MNHNS, CDR2 SASEGT, per germline. V lost 1 base and J 7 bases, leaving 8 bases between the germline ends. The CDR3 loop spans 13 amino acids. The CDR3 DNA is TGTGCCAGCAGTGAAGGTAGGGGCCAGCCCCAGCATTTT. Translation gives CASSEGRGQPQHF.

V usage is TRBV11-2 and J usage is TRBJ2-3; 11 nucleotides match TRBD1. CDR1 and CDR2 from the germline V gene are SGHAT and FQNNGV. The CDR3 runs 17 residues. J lost 6 bases, V lost 1 base, and 9 bases had no gene match. The CDR3 region is CASSLVVGQGAWDTQYF. CDR3 in DNA: TGTGCCAGCAGCTTAGTCGTAGGACAGGGGGCTTGGGATACGCAGTATTTT.

The chain recombines TRBV10-3 with TRBJ1-2; 8 positions match TRBD1. J gave up 5 bases and V 7 bases, and 6 bases lay outside the gene matches. The CDR3 totals 13 residues. Germline CDR1 and CDR2: ENHRY and SYGVKD. DNA for the CDR3: TGTGCCATCACTGAAACAGGGGGGTATGGCTACACCTTC. It yields the protein CAITETGGYGYTF.

The chain carries TRBV5-1 and TRBJ1-4, with D possibly being TRBD1 (5 bases). The CDR3 totals 18 residues. The V end was cut by 1 base, the J end by 8 bases, with 24 bases between. From germline, CDR1 is SGHRS and CDR2 YFSETQ. The CDR3 loop is CASSLTPRQYPLKEKLFF. As DNA, the CDR3 is TGCGCCAGCAGCTTGACCCCCCGACAGTACCCATTAAAGGAAAAACTGTTTTTT.

This clone was observed a few times. This rearrangement joins TRBV2 to TRBJ1-1; 7 bases agree with TRBD1. This CDR3 spans 13 amino acids. The germline gives CDR1 SNHLY, CDR2 FYNNEI. Trimming removed 6 bases from V and 3 bases from J; junction bases left unmatched: 4. CDR3 loop: CASRTGEDTEAFF. DNA of the CDR3: TGTGCCAGCAGAACAGGGGAGGACACTGAAGCTTTCTTT.

The V and J genes are TRBV24-1 and TRBJ2-7; 10 bases agree with TRBD2. Germline CDR1 KGHDR, CDR2 SFDVKD. The CDR3 covers 16 residues. With V trimmed by 3 bases and J by 3 bases, 7 bases remained unmatched. The CDR3 is CATSDDTSGIIYEQYF. The CDR3 nucleotides are TGTGCCACCAGTGATGATACTAGCGGGATTATCTACGAGCAGTACTTC.

This clone was seen once. The rearrangement joins TRBV7-3 to TRBJ2-3; TRBD1 matches at 9 bases. The J segment lost 1 base and the V segment lost 6 bases, leaving 5 bases of the junction unmatched. CDR1 is SGHTA and CDR2 is FQGTGA in the germline V gene. The CDR3 has 15 residues. CDR3 in DNA: TGTGCCAGCAGTCAAAGGGACAGGGGCACAGATACGCAGTATTTT. It translates to CASSQRDRGTDTQYF.

This clone was recorded once. This chain connects TRBV5-4 to TRBJ1-1, with D tentatively TRBD1 (5 bases). Per the germline V gene, CDR1 is SGHNT and CDR2 is YYREEE (reference sequence). The CDR3 has 13 residues. Trimming cost V 4 bases and J 1 base, with 8 bases left between them. Here the CDR3 DNA reads TGTGCCAGCAGCCCAGGACAGAACACTGAAGCTTTCTTT. As protein: CASSPGQNTEAFF. The variable domain in full, completed from reference TRBV5-4 and TRBJ1-1, reads ETGVTQSPTHLIKTRGQQVTLRCSSQSGHNTVSWYQQALGQGPQFIFQYYREEENGRGNFPPRFSGLQFPNYSSELNVNALELDDSALYLCASSPGQNTEAFFGQGTRLTVV.

The CDR3: CASSEHLNEKLFF. DNA of the CDR3: TGTGCCAGCAGTGAACATCTTAATGAAAAACTGTTTTTT. This sequence joins TRBV6-1 and TRBJ1-4; no firm D call. CDR3 length: 13 amino acids. V shed 2 bases and J shed 4 bases, with 5 bases lying between them. In germline, CDR1 is MNHNS, CDR2 SASEGT.

To note about this clone: The same CDR3 is also encoded by other DNA sequences in this sample. J is TRBJ1-3 and V is TRBV5-1; 8 bases map to TRBD1. The germline CDR1 and CDR2 sequences are SGHRS and YFSETQ. Unmatched junction bases numbered 3, after V lost 1 base and J lost 0 bases. The length of the CDR3 is 16 residues. CDR3 loop: CASSLQGQDSGNTIYF. The CDR3 nucleotides read TGCGCCAGCAGCTTGCAGGGACAGGACTCTGGAAACACCATATATTTT.

The chain combines TRBV6-1 with TRBJ2-7; D may be TRBD1 or TRBD2 (6 bases each). The V gene's germline CDR1 is MNHNS and CDR2 SASEGT. CDR3 length: 14 amino acids. Deletions cut 3 bases from V and 7 bases from J, with 16 bases between. CDR3 in amino acids: CASSDRGGIGEQYF. Here the CDR3 DNA reads TGTGCCAGCAGTGATCGAGGGGGGATAGGGGAGCAGTACTTC.

The chain recombines TRBV28 with TRBJ2-3; D is uncertain. Germline assignment: CDR1 MDHEN and CDR2 SYDVKM. V lost 3 bases and J 3 bases, leaving 7 bases between the germline ends. This CDR3 comprises 13 residues. CDR3 sequence reads: CASSFPPTDTQYF. The CDR3 DNA is TGTGCCAGCAGTTTCCCCCCAACAGATACGCAGTATTTT.

J is TRBJ2-7 and V is TRBV7-2, with 7 bases aligning to TRBD2. V shed 1 base and J 8 bases; nucleotides not matched to a gene: 20. Looked up from germline, CDR1 is SGHTA and CDR2 is FQGNSA. CDR3 size: 18 residues. The CDR3 here is CASSLVSLSGASTPKQYF. CDR3 DNA: TGTGCCAGCAGCTTAGTGTCCTTGAGCGGGGCATCCACCCCTAAGCAGTACTTC.

The J gene is TRBJ1-1, the V gene TRBV10-2, with 8 bases matching TRBD1. V shed 3 bases, J shed 8 bases, and the junction held 2 bases outside the gene matches. Germline CDR1 and CDR2: WSHSY and SAAADI. The CDR3 is 12 residues long. Here the CDR3 DNA reads TGCGCCAGCAGTGATGGGGACAGGGAAGCTTTCTTT. Its translation is CASSDGDREAFF.

The chain couples TRBV14 to TRBJ2-7; no clear D gene. Trimming cost V 3 bases and J 2 bases, with 14 bases left between them. The CDR3 covers 15 residues. Germline CDR1 reads SGHDN; CDR2 reads FVKESK. CDR3 sequence: CASSHQASKTYEQYF. The CDR3 bases are TGTGCCAGCAGCCACCAAGCCTCTAAGACCTACGAGCAGTACTTC.

The chain joins TRBV7-9 to TRBJ2-7; D is possibly TRBD2 (7 bases). The V gene lost 2 bases and the J gene lost 5 bases, with 19 bases spanning the gap. This CDR3 has 16 residues. CDR1 SEHNR and CDR2 FQNEAQ come from the germline V gene (reference sequence). The CDR3 nucleotides read TGTGCCAGCAGCTTACCCCCCGGGGGGCCTAAGCACGAGCAGTACTTC. This gives the protein CASSLPPGGPKHEQYF.

The chain couples TRBV7-2 to TRBJ2-7, with 9 bases lining up with TRBD2. The germline gives CDR1 SGHTA, CDR2 FQGNSA. The CDR3 is 14 residues long. The J segment lost 3 bases and the V segment lost 6 bases, leaving 6 bases of the junction unmatched. CDR3 protein: CASRVSSGNYEQYF. Here the CDR3 DNA reads TGTGCCAGCAGGGTATCTAGCGGGAACTACGAGCAGTACTTC.

The genes are TRBV21-1 and TRBJ2-3; the table's D call, TRBD1, has no DNA check behind it. TRBV21-1 is assigned pseudogene status. The length of the CDR3 is 16 residues. CDR3 amino acids: CASSQRREQGPDTQYF. The CDR3 nucleotides are TGTGCCAGCAGCCAAAGACGGGAACAGGGCCCAGATACGCAGTATTTT.

V is TRBV4-1 and J is TRBJ2-2, with TRBD1 matching over 9 bases. Germline lookup yields CDR1 MGHRA and CDR2 YSYEKL. V shed 6 bases and J 3 bases; nucleotides not matched to a gene: 11. This CDR3 contains 17 residues. The CDR3 protein is CASRKDRGTLYTGELFF. As DNA, the CDR3 is TGCGCCAGCAGAAAAGACAGGGGGACACTTTACACCGGGGAGCTGTTTTTT.

J is TRBJ1-3 and V is TRBV4-3; D gene ambiguous. The CDR3 contains 19 residues. The germline gives CDR1 LGHNA, CDR2 YSLEER. V gave up 3 bases and J gave up 1 base, with 22 bases separating them. CDR3 residues: CASSQGEDPEDSSGNTIYF. In DNA form, the CDR3 reads TGCGCCAGCAGCCAGGGTGAGGACCCCGAAGATAGTTCTGGAAACACCATATATTTT.